This T cell receptor beta chain emerged from a study of cytomegalovirus exposure and HLA in healthy donors. Germline assignment: CDR1 WSHSY and CDR2 SAAADI. V dropped 8 bases and J dropped 4 bases, with 12 bases sitting between them. The CDR3 sequence is 13 residues long. This clone was found many times. Its specificity is not known. Study conclusions and caveats: TCR beta chains numbering some 160 were designated cytomegalovirus-associated.

The primer mix had 60 Vbeta and 13 Jbeta primers. Produced via immunoSEQ multiplex PCR; TCRdb's table is partial and in-frame only. The table has 150,000 or so clones, around three quarters seen once. V and J are TRBV10-2 and TRBJ1-3; a possible D gene is TRBD1 (5 bases). This receptor was identified in a woman aged 55-69 years in good health and CMV-seropositive. Sequenced: PBMCs. The DNA of the CDR3 is TGCGCCAGCCAGGCAGGGTTCGGAAACACCATATATTTT. Translation gives CASQAGFGNTIYF.